Listed below are T cell receptor beta chains from one sample, sequenced in a study of shared T cell receptors in the human thymus. Produced via immunoSEQ multiplex PCR; TCRdb's table is partial and in-frame only. Among around 730,000 clones listed, 80% to 90% were seen once. This sample was shared with a second study, whose subject was human thymus T cells.

Sample: thymocytes. The receptors were sampled from a girl under three years old with a congenital heart defect. CDR3s include the opening cysteine and the closing phenylalanine or tryptophan. The D gene is left open where the match is weak. Expanded clones get a size class; other rows say once, few or many, or leave the size out.

d_gene: .; v_gene: TRBV19; abundance: .; j_gene: TRBJ1-1; CDR3nt: TGTGCCAGTATGCCGAGGGCAGCCATGAACACTGAAGCTTTCTTT; CDR3aa: CASMPRAAMNTEAFF
d_gene: TRBD1; v_gene: TRBV10-2; abundance: .; j_gene: TRBJ1-1; CDR3nt: TGCGCCAGCAAGCTTTCCGGGACAGTGTTTGAAGCTTTCTTT; CDR3aa: CASKLSGTVFEAFF
d_gene: TRBD1; v_gene: TRBV20-1; abundance: .; j_gene: TRBJ1-2; CDR3nt: TGCAGTGGCGAGACAGGGTATGGCTACACCTTC; CDR3aa: CSGETGYGYTF
d_gene: TRBD2; v_gene: TRBV4-1; abundance: .; j_gene: TRBJ2-5; CDR3nt: TGCGCCAGCAGCCAAGATTTTGCGAGCGGGGGGGCTCAAGAGACCCAGTACTTC; CDR3aa: CASSQDFASGGAQETQYF
d_gene: .; v_gene: TRBV20-1; abundance: .; j_gene: TRBJ1-1; CDR3nt: TGCAGTGCTCATCAGGCTTTCTTT; CDR3aa: CSAHQAFF
d_gene: .; v_gene: TRBV2; abundance: .; j_gene: TRBJ2-3; CDR3nt: TGTGCCAGCAGTGAACGGCCTTCCTGGGCCCCAGATACGCAGTATTTT; CDR3aa: CASSERPSWAPDTQYF
d_gene: TRBD1; v_gene: TRBV11-1; abundance: .; j_gene: TRBJ2-1; CDR3nt: TGTGCCAGCAGCACACGGGACAGATCCTACAATGAGCAGTTCTTC; CDR3aa: CASSTRDRSYNEQFF
d_gene: .; v_gene: TRBV7-9; abundance: .; j_gene: TRBJ1-2; CDR3nt: TGTGCCAGCAGCTCTCACCGGACCCCCTTAAGGGGCGGGGGGTATGGCTACACCTTC; CDR3aa: CASSSHRTPLRGGGYGYTF
d_gene: .; v_gene: TRBV5-1; abundance: .; j_gene: TRBJ1-1; CDR3nt: TGCGCCAGCAGCATCGACAGACCGAACACTGAAGCTTTCTTT; CDR3aa: CASSIDRPNTEAFF
d_gene: .; v_gene: TRBV4-1; abundance: .; j_gene: TRBJ1-5; CDR3nt: TGCGCCAGCAGCGAACGGGGCAATCAGCCCCAGCATTTT; CDR3aa: CASSERGNQPQHF
d_gene: .; v_gene: TRBV28; abundance: .; j_gene: TRBJ1-2; CDR3nt: TGTGCCAGCAGTTTAGCGGTAGGAGTAAAAAGCTACTATGGCTACACCTTC; CDR3aa: CASSLAVGVKSYYGYTF
d_gene: .; v_gene: TRBV6-6; abundance: once; j_gene: TRBJ1-6; CDR3nt: TGTGCCAGCATGCAGATGCTCAATTCACCCCTCCACTTT; CDR3aa: CASMQMLNSPLHF
d_gene: .; v_gene: TRBV27; abundance: .; j_gene: TRBJ1-2; CDR3nt: TGTGCCAGCAGTTTAAGGGGCGTAGGGGACATTCAACTCTATGGCTACACCTTC; CDR3aa: CASSLRGVGDIQLYGYTF
d_gene: .; v_gene: TRBV7-9; abundance: .; j_gene: TRBJ2-5; CDR3nt: TGTGCCAGCAGGTTAACGACTAGTCTGGAGACCCAGTACTTC; CDR3aa: CASRLTTSLETQYF
d_gene: TRBD1; v_gene: TRBV7-2; abundance: .; j_gene: TRBJ1-5; CDR3nt: TGTGCCAGCAGCAGACTACAGGGGGATCTAGGGCAGCCCCAGCATTTT; CDR3aa: CASSRLQGDLGQPQHF
d_gene: .; v_gene: TRBV2; abundance: .; j_gene: TRBJ1-5; CDR3nt: TGTGCCAGCAGTGGTTCAGGGAATAGCAATCAGCCCCAGCATTTT; CDR3aa: CASSGSGNSNQPQHF
d_gene: TRBD1; v_gene: TRBV5-1; abundance: few; j_gene: TRBJ2-1; CDR3nt: TGCGCCAGCAGCGACAGGGGGACCTACAATGAGCAGTTCTTC; CDR3aa: CASSDRGTYNEQFF
d_gene: .; v_gene: TRBV6-1; abundance: .; j_gene: TRBJ1-5; CDR3nt: TGTGCCAGCAGTGAAGGGACAGTGGGTAGGCATCAGCCCCAGCATTTT; CDR3aa: CASSEGTVGRHQPQHF
d_gene: .; v_gene: TRBV5-6; abundance: .; j_gene: TRBJ1-2; CDR3nt: TGTGCCAGCAGCTTGGGGACAGATCATGGCTACACCTTC; CDR3aa: CASSLGTDHGYTF
d_gene: TRBD1; v_gene: TRBV19; abundance: .; j_gene: TRBJ2-1; CDR3nt: TGTGCCAGTAGTATAGATTGGGTCGGGACAGCGTTTAATGAGCAGTTCTTC; CDR3aa: CASSIDWVGTAFNEQFF
d_gene: .; v_gene: TRBV28; abundance: .; j_gene: TRBJ1-1; CDR3nt: TGTGCCAGCAGTACATACAGGGATCTGAACACTGAAGCTTTCTTT; CDR3aa: CASSTYRDLNTEAFF
d_gene: TRBD2; v_gene: TRBV13; abundance: .; j_gene: TRBJ2-1; CDR3nt: TGTGCCAGCAGCCCCTACCCAACGGCCAGCGGGGGGGCTAATGAGCAGTTCTTC; CDR3aa: CASSPYPTASGGANEQFF
d_gene: TRBD1; v_gene: TRBV9; abundance: .; j_gene: TRBJ1-4; CDR3nt: TGTGCCAGCAGCCCGACAGGGGGCGGTGAAAAACTGTTTTTT; CDR3aa: CASSPTGGGEKLFF
d_gene: .; v_gene: TRBV14; abundance: .; j_gene: TRBJ2-7; CDR3nt: TGTGCCAGCAGCCAAGGTCGTAGGGGGAAAACCTACGAGCAGTACTTC; CDR3aa: CASSQGRRGKTYEQYF
d_gene: .; v_gene: TRBV7-2; abundance: .; j_gene: TRBJ1-1; CDR3nt: TGTGCCAGCGGAGGGGGGGGCACTGAAGCTTTCTTT; CDR3aa: CASGGGGTEAFF
d_gene: .; v_gene: TRBV19; abundance: .; j_gene: TRBJ1-1; CDR3nt: TGTGCCAGCACACCCGGGGGGTATAACACTGAAGCTTTCTTT; CDR3aa: CASTPGGYNTEAFF
d_gene: TRBD1; v_gene: TRBV14; abundance: .; j_gene: TRBJ2-3; CDR3nt: TGTGCCAGCAGCCAACGGGACAGGGGGCGTGGGGTCACAGATACGCAGTATTTT; CDR3aa: CASSQRDRGRGVTDTQYF
d_gene: .; v_gene: TRBV7-2; abundance: .; j_gene: TRBJ1-5; CDR3nt: TGTGCCAGCAGCCCCCAGTCAGGGGACGGCAATCAGCCCCAGCATTTT; CDR3aa: CASSPQSGDGNQPQHF